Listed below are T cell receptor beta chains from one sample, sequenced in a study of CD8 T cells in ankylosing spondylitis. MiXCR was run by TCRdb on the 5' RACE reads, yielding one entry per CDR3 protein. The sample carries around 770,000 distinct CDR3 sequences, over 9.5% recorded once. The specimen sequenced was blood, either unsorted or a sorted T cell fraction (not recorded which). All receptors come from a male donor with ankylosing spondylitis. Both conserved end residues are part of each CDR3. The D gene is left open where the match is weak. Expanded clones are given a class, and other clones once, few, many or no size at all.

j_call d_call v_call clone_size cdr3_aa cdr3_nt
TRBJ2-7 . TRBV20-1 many CSARDRGWEQYF TGCAGTGCTAGAGATCGAGGTTGGGAGCAGTACTTC
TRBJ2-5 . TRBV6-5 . CASSYALAQETQYF TGTGCCAGCAGTTACGCTCTAGCGCAAGAGACCCAGTACTTC
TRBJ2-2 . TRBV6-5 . CASRRTTINTGELFF TGTGCCAGCAGAAGGACTACAATAAACACCGGGGAGCTGTTTTTT
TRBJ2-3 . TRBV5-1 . CASSLDYFDTQYF TGCGCCAGCAGCTTAGACTACTTCGATACGCAGTATTTT
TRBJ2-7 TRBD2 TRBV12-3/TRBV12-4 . CASSLLRENAGASTYEQYF TGTGCCAGCAGTTTATTACGTGAAAATGCGGGAGCGTCGACCTACGAGCAGTACTTC
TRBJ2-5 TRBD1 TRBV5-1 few CASSSGTDQRETQYF TGCGCCAGCAGTTCGGGGACAGACCAACGAGAGACCCAGTACTTC
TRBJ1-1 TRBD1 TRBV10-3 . CAISEETGFNTEAFF TGTGCCATCAGTGAGGAGACAGGGTTTAACACTGAAGCTTTCTTT
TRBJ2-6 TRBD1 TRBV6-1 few CASSLGTGAGANVLTF TGTGCCAGCAGTCTAGGGACAGGGGCCGGGGCCAACGTCCTGACTTTC
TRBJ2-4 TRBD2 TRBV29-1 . CSVEAGGERNIQYF TGCAGCGTTGAAGCTGGGGGGGAGAGAAACATTCAGTACTTC
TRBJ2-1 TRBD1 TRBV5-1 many CASSSGTGTYNEQFF TGTGCCAGCAGTTCCGGGACAGGAACTTACAATGAGCAGTTCTTC
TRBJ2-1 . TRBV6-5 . CASSYRRRAIENEQFF TGTGCCAGCAGTTACCGCAGGAGGGCCATAGAGAATGAGCAGTTCTTC
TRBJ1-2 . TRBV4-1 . CASNSRNSNYGYTF TGCGCCAGCAATTCCCGGAACTCTAACTATGGCTACACCTTC
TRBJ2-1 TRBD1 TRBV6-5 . CASSYSGVGQVKNEQFF TGTGCCAGCAGTTACTCAGGAGTAGGACAGGTCAAGAATGAGCAGTTCTTC
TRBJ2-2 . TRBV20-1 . CSALEGPGELFF TGCAGTGCTCTAGAGGGGCCCGGGGAGCTGTTTTTT
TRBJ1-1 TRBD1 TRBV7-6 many CASSMGQTTEAFF TGTGCCAGCAGCATGGGACAGACGACTGAAGCTTTCTTT
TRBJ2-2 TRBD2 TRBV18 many CASSLLSSGRSNTGELFF TGTGCCAGCTCACTCCTCTCTAGCGGGAGGTCGAACACCGGGGAGCTGTTTTTT
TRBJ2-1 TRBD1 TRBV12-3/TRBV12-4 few CASSPLPGGYSEQFF TGTGCCAGCAGTCCTTTGCCAGGGGGATATAGTGAGCAGTTCTTC
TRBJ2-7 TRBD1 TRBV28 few CASTEAGTGDSYEQYF TGTGCCAGCACCGAGGCCGGGACAGGGGATTCCTACGAGCAGTACTTC
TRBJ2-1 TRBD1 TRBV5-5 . CASTRDRPDNEQFF TGTGCCAGCACCCGGGACAGACCAGACAATGAGCAGTTCTTC
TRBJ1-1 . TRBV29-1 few CSVTNRNTEAFF TGCAGCGTGACCAATAGGAACACTGAAGCTTTCTTT
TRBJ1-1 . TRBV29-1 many CSTKRGNTEAFF TGCAGCACTAAGAGGGGGAACACTGAAGCTTTCTTT
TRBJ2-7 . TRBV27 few CASSSFRRGEQYF TGTGCCAGCAGTTCGTTTCGCAGGGGTGAGCAGTACTTC
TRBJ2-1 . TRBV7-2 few CASSLDRESEQFF TGTGCCAGCAGCTTAGACAGGGAGAGTGAGCAGTTCTTC
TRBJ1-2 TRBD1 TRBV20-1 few CSALDRGSYGYTF TGCAGTGCTTTAGACAGGGGGTCCTATGGCTACACCTTC
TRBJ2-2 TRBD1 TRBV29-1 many CSAGQGFTGELFF TGCAGCGCCGGACAGGGGTTCACCGGGGAGCTGTTTTTT
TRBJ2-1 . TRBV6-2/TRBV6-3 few CASSYSKGGLSSSSEQFF TGTGCCAGCAGTTACTCGAAAGGTGGACTATCGTCGTCGAGTGAGCAGTTCTTC
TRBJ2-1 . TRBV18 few CASSPDNEQFF TGTGCCAGCTCACCGGACAATGAGCAGTTCTTC
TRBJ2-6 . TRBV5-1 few CASGGRSGANVLTF TGCGCCAGCGGGGGGAGGTCTGGGGCCAACGTCCTGACTTTC
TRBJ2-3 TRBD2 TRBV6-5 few CASSYTHLAGASTDTQYF TGTGCCAGCAGTTACACCCATTTAGCGGGGGCCTCCACAGATACGCAGTATTTT
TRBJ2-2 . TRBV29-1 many CSVGVQGGTGELFF TGCAGCGTTGGCGTACAGGGGGGGACCGGGGAGCTGTTTTTT
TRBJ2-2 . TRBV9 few CASSVAGFTGELFF TGTGCCAGCAGCGTAGCGGGCTTCACCGGGGAGCTGTTTTTT
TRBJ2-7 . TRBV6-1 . CASSESRSYEQYF TGTGCCAGCAGTGAAAGCCGGTCCTACGAGCAGTACTTC